These T cell receptor beta chains were read from a single sample in a study of pediatric ulcerative colitis. TCRdb's table, derived via immunoSEQ multiplex PCR, lists solely in-frame clones and lacks some. The repertoire holds tens of thousands of clones, with 80% to 90% as singletons. Material: gut tissue. The source of these receptors is a boy between 10 and 17 years old with mild ulcerative colitis. Each CDR3 is given with its conserved first and last residue. D genes are given only for firm matches. Rows may omit the clone size; those that give it use once, few, many or a size class.

D	V	size	J	DNA	CDR3
-	TRBV6-1	-	TRBJ1-2	TGTGCCAGCAGTGATCGATCTCCCCATGGCTACACCTTC	CASSDRSPHGYTF
TRBD1	TRBV5-4	-	TRBJ2-7	TGTGCCAGCAGCGCCCAACAGGGGGCCTACGAGCAGTACTTC	CASSAQQGAYEQYF
TRBD1	TRBV7-2	-	TRBJ1-2	TGTGCCAGCAGCAAACAGGGGGCGCTTGTTCTCTATGGCTACACCTTC	CASSKQGALVLYGYTF
-	TRBV6-5	-	TRBJ1-1	TGTGCCAGCAGTTACTCGCAGGACAGTGAAGCTTTCTTT	CASSYSQDSEAFF
TRBD1	TRBV25-1	-	TRBJ1-2	TGTGCCAGCAGGCCTCAGGGGGGGGCCCGAGTGAAAGGCTACACCTTC	CASRPQGGARVKGYTF
-	TRBV7-8	-	TRBJ1-2	TGTGCCAGCAGCCTCTTAAGGCACACGGGGGATGGCTACACCTTC	CASSLLRHTGDGYTF
TRBD2	TRBV7-2	-	TRBJ2-1	TGTGCCAGCAGCTTAGTGCGGGGGATTGAGCAGTTCTTC	CASSLVRGIEQFF
TRBD1	TRBV7-2	-	TRBJ1-2	TGTGCCAGCAGTATACAGGGGTATGGCTACACCTTC	CASSIQGYGYTF
-	TRBV5-1	-	TRBJ2-7	TGCGCCAGCAGCCTGGGACTGTTCCGCGAGCAGTACTTC	CASSLGLFREQYF
-	TRBV7-6	-	TRBJ1-1	TGTGCCAGCAGCTTAGGAGGGGGTGTCACTGAAGCTTTCTTT	CASSLGGGVTEAFF
-	TRBV10-3	-	TRBJ1-2	TGTGCCATCAGTGACCCCCGGGTCGGGGTAGGCATCGATGGCTACACCTTC	CAISDPRVGVGIDGYTF
TRBD1	TRBV2	-	TRBJ1-1	TGTGCCAGTGAAGGACAGGGAGGCACTGAAGCTTTCTTT	CASEGQGGTEAFF
-	TRBV27	-	TRBJ2-5	TGTGCCAGCAGCCGTACAGGGTTAATCGAGACCCAGTACTTC	CASSRTGLIETQYF
TRBD2	TRBV19	-	TRBJ2-2	TGTGCCAGTAGTCTCGGACTAGCGGGGGTAACCGGGGAGCTGTTTTTT	CASSLGLAGVTGELFF
-	TRBV6-1	-	TRBJ1-2	TGTGCCAGCAGTGAGTCGTTGGTGGGCTATGGCTACACCTTC	CASSESLVGYGYTF
TRBD2	TRBV29-1	-	TRBJ2-7	TGCAGCGTTGCGGGACTAGCGGGGGGATTAGACGAGCAGTACTTC	CSVAGLAGGLDEQYF
-	TRBV6-4	-	TRBJ2-1	TGTGCCAGCAGTCGCGGCGGCAGCGATGAGCAGTTCTTC	CASSRGGSDEQFF
TRBD1	TRBV19	few	TRBJ2-7	TGTGCCAGTAGCACGAACAGGGGGCACTACGAGCAGTACTTC	CASSTNRGHYEQYF
-	TRBV6-1	-	TRBJ2-2	TGTGCCAGCAGTTCCACCGGGGAGCTGTTTTTT	CASSSTGELFF
-	TRBV18	-	TRBJ1-2	TGTGCCAGCTCACCCAGGGGTGCGGGCTACACCTTC	CASSPRGAGYTF
-	TRBV13	-	TRBJ2-3	TGTGCCAGCAGCGAAACAGGGACCACAGATACGCAGTATTTT	CASSETGTTDTQYF
-	TRBV25-1	-	TRBJ1-1	TGTGCCAGCAGTGGTCAGGGGTTCGGCACTGAAGCTTTCTTT	CASSGQGFGTEAFF
-	TRBV27	few	TRBJ1-6	TGTGCCAGCAGTACGGGTAATTCACCCCTCCACTTT	CASSTGNSPLHF
TRBD1	TRBV4-1	once	TRBJ1-2	TGCGCCAGCAGCCAAGCCAGGACAGGCCCCAGGGGGTATGGCTACACCTTC	CASSQARTGPRGYGYTF
TRBD1	TRBV7-2	few	TRBJ1-5	TGTGCCAGCAGCGATCAGACAGGGGTTAATCAGCCCCAGCATTTT	CASSDQTGVNQPQHF
-	TRBV14	-	TRBJ2-7	TGTGCCAGCAGCCGTAGTTTGACGGGCGCCTACGAGCAGTACTTC	CASSRSLTGAYEQYF
TRBD2	TRBV4-1	-	TRBJ2-1	TGCGCCAGCAGCCTGCGGGGGGGTAGAGATGAGCAGTTCTTC	CASSLRGGRDEQFF
TRBD2	TRBV5-6	-	TRBJ2-3	TGTGCCAGCAGCTTTCCTCGCGGTGGGAGACTAGCGGGGCGCTATACGCAGTATTTT	CASSFPRGGRLAGRYTQYF
-	TRBV6-1	-	TRBJ1-5	TGTGCCAGCAGTGAGCTAGGAGGAGGCGGTCAGCCCCAGCATTTT	CASSELGGGGQPQHF
TRBD1	TRBV5-1	-	TRBJ2-7	TGCGCCAGCAGCTTGGCCGGGACAGGGGAGGAGGAGCAGTACTTC	CASSLAGTGEEEQYF
TRBD1	TRBV5-1	-	TRBJ1-1	TGCGCCAGCAGCGGGGGACAGCGAAGGACTGAAGCTTTCTTT	CASSGGQRRTEAFF
-	TRBV19	few	TRBJ2-1	TGTGCCAGTAACCGGGGGCGGAGCTCCTACAATGAGCAGTTCTTC	CASNRGRSSYNEQFF
TRBD2	TRBV5-1	-	TRBJ2-5	TGCGCCAGCAGCTTGGAGCTAGCGGGGGAGACCCAGTACTTC	CASSLELAGETQYF
-	TRBV30	-	TRBJ1-4	TGTGCATTGGAAGGGGGTGGCGAAAAACTGTTTTTT	CALEGGGEKLFF
TRBD1	TRBV7-9	-	TRBJ2-7	TGTGCCAGCAGCTCCCGGCGGACAGGCGAGCAGTACTTC	CASSSRRTGEQYF
TRBD1	TRBV10-2	-	TRBJ1-2	TGCGCCAGCAGTGAGTGGGTAGGGACAGGGGGCGTTGGCTACACCTTC	CASSEWVGTGGVGYTF
-	TRBV29-1	-	TRBJ1-1	TGCAGCGCCCGGGAGGGCAGATACACTGAAGCTTTCTTT	CSAREGRYTEAFF
-	TRBV5-8	-	TRBJ1-6	TGTGCCAGCAGCTTGGAAATGCGTATGCCCCTCCACTTT	CASSLEMRMPLHF
-	TRBV5-8	-	TRBJ1-1	TGTGCCAGCAGCTTGGGCAGGGGTACTGAAGCTTTCTTT	CASSLGRGTEAFF
-	TRBV5-1	-	TRBJ2-1	TGCGCCAGCAGCCTGCAAAACGGGGGTGATGAGCAGTTCTTC	CASSLQNGGDEQFF
-	TRBV2	medium-sized	TRBJ2-3	TGTGCCAGCAGTGAAGCAGATACGCAGTATTTT	CASSEADTQYF
-	TRBV6-5	-	TRBJ1-2	TGTGCCAGCAGTTACTCAGGCGGTCCTATAACTATGGGCTACACCTTC	CASSYSGGPITMGYTF
-	TRBV1	-	TRBJ2-3	TGCACCAGCAGCCAAGACACAGATACGCAGTATTTT	CTSSQDTDTQYF
TRBD2	TRBV5-1	few	TRBJ2-3	TGCGCCAGCAGCTTGGATAGTAGCGGGGGCACAGATACGCAGTATTTT	CASSLDSSGGTDTQYF
-	TRBV13	-	TRBJ2-7	TGTGCCAGCAGCTTAGAGACTGGCAGGCCTTCACCGGGTTCTGGGCAGTACTTC	CASSLETGRPSPGSGQYF
TRBD2	TRBV30	-	TRBJ2-3	TGTGCCTGGAGTGTATGGCTAGCGGGGGGGTATAGCACAGATACGCAGTATTTT	CAWSVWLAGGYSTDTQYF
-	TRBV11-2	-	TRBJ2-6	TGTGCCAGCAGCCCGGCTGGGGCCAACGTCCTGACTTTC	CASSPAGANVLTF
TRBD1	TRBV19	once	TRBJ2-7	TGTGCCAGTAGTATGGGACAGGGGGCGCGGGAGCAGTACTTC	CASSMGQGAREQYF
-	TRBV4-2	-	TRBJ2-7	TGTGCCAGCAGCCAAGGCAGCTACGAGCAGTACTTC	CASSQGSYEQYF
-	TRBV10-3	-	TRBJ1-2	TGTGCCATCAGTGATCGGAGGATAGATGGCTACACCTTC	CAISDRRIDGYTF
TRBD1	TRBV6-5	-	TRBJ2-7	TGTGCCAGCAGTTCACCGGGGACAGGGTTCTACGAGCAGTACTTC	CASSSPGTGFYEQYF
-	TRBV30	-	TRBJ1-5	TGTGCCTGGAGTGTAGCGGATAGCAATCAGCCCCAGCATTTT	CAWSVADSNQPQHF
-	TRBV12-5	-	TRBJ2-1	TGTGCTAGTGGTATCGGGCTGCCCTACAATGAGCAGTTCTTC	CASGIGLPYNEQFF
TRBD1	TRBV23-1	-	TRBJ1-6	TGCGCCAGACGACCCGGGACAGGTCCTAATTCACCCCTCCACTTT	CARRPGTGPNSPLHF
-	TRBV27	-	TRBJ2-2	TGTGCCAGAGGTAGGGACGCCGGGGAGCTGTTTTTT	CARGRDAGELFF
-	TRBV2	few	TRBJ2-7	TGTGCCAGCAGTGAAGAACAGAACTACGAGCAGTACTTC	CASSEEQNYEQYF
TRBD2	TRBV7-2	-	TRBJ2-5	TGTGCCAGCAGCTTAGGCGGGGGGCCCCAAGAGACCCAGTACTTC	CASSLGGGPQETQYF
TRBD1	TRBV5-1	-	TRBJ2-1	TGCGCCAGCAGCTCGTTTCGGGACAGGGGCTACAATGAGCAGTTCTTC	CASSSFRDRGYNEQFF
-	TRBV19	-	TRBJ2-5	TGTGCCAGTAGTACCGCTTTGGGGTTATGGTACTTC	CASSTALGLWYF
-	TRBV5-4	-	TRBJ1-2	TGTGCCAGCAGCTTGAAAGTTGGGAAATTCTATGGCTACACCTTC	CASSLKVGKFYGYTF